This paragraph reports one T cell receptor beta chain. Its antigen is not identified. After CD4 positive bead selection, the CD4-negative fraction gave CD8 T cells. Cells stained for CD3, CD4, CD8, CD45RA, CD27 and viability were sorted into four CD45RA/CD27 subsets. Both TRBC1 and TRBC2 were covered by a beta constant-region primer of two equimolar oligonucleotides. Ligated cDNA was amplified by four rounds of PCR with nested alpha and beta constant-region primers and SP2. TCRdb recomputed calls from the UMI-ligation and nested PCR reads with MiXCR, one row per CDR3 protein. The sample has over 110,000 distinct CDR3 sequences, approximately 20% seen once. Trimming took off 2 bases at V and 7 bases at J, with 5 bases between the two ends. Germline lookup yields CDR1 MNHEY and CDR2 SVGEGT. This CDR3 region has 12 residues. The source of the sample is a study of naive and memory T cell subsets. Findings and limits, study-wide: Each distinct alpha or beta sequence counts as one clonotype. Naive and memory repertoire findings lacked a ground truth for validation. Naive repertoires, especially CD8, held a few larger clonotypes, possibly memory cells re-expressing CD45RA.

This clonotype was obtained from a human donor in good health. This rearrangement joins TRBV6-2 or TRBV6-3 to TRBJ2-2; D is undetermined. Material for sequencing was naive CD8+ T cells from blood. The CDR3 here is CASSYARGELFF. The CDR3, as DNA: TGTGCCAGCAGTTACGCTCGCGGGGAGCTGTTTTTT.